This TCR beta chain is drawn from a study of beta chain features in type 1 diabetes. Germline assignment: CDR1 SGHTA and CDR2 FQGNSA. CDR3 length: 16 amino acids. Unmatched junction bases numbered 10, after V lost 1 base and J lost 6 bases. The investigators reverse transcribed all of the isolated RNA, so they sequenced expressed TCRB transcripts. Sequencing used immunoSEQ multiplex PCR; TCRdb keeps in-frame clones, though not all of them. The sample shows around 120,000 clones, roughly 17% of them seen only once. The authors took one heparinised blood draw, averaging roughly 100 mL, from each donor. Sorting of CD4+ naive, central memory, regulatory and stem cell-like memory cells was performed via CD45RO/CCR7/CD25/CD127/CD95/CD27. Study results and caveats: Resolution of whether HLA type affects TCRB rearrangement was not achieved here. People with Type 1 diabetes carried modestly yet significantly shorter TCRB CDR3s in all four CD4+ subsets.

As for this clone: Its antigen is unknown.

This chain links TRBV7-2 with TRBJ2-7; 9 bases agree with TRBD2. The sequenced material came from central memory CD4+ T cells from blood. The source is a man aged 18-30 years with type 1 diabetes. Written as DNA, the CDR3 is TGTGCCAGCAGCTTAGGGGCTAGCGGGATATGGGTCGAGCAGTACTTC. This translates into CASSLGASGIWVEQYF.